The 8 T cell receptor beta chains below all came from one sample that was sequenced in a study of T cells in Graves' hyperthyroidism and ophthalmopathy. The investigators amplified TCR beta CDR3 regions from RNA transcripts. TCR CDR3 underwent first-round RT-PCR with the HTBI primer set. One entry per CDR3 protein results from TCRdb running MiXCR on the multiplex PCR reads. The sample shows nearly 600,000 distinct CDR3 sequences, around 14% of them seen only once. The sequencing input was blood. Receptors originate from a woman aged 25-40 years with Graves' hyperthyroidism that later progressed to Graves' ophthalmopathy.

Of note for this clonotype: Possible read error: a much larger clone is one base away. The rearrangement uses TRBV3-1 and TRBJ2-6, with a weak D call TRBD2 (5 bases). Between the trimmed V and J ends, which lost 1 base and 13 bases, there was a span of 17 bases. The CDR3 sequence is 15 residues long. Germline CDR1 is LGHDT and CDR2 is YNNKEL (reference sequence). The DNA of the CDR3 is TGTGCCAGCAGCCAAGTAACCGGGGTAGGGAAGGTCCTGACTTTC. As protein: CASSQVTGVGKVLTF.

There are many counts of this clonotype. The chain joins TRBV7-9 to TRBJ1-2; D is uncertain. Trimming pared 8 bases from V and 2 bases from J, leaving 15 bases between. There are 14 residues in the CDR3. Germline CDR1 and CDR2: SEHNR and FQNEAQ (reference sequence). CDR3 DNA sequence: TGTGCCAGCCACCACATAACGAAGAACTATGGCTACACCTTC. This gives the protein CASHHITKNYGYTF.

The V and J genes are TRBV19 and TRBJ1-2; 7 bases map to TRBD1. The J segment lost 4 bases and the V segment lost 1 base, leaving 3 bases of the junction unmatched. Germline loops: CDR1 LNHDA, CDR2 SQIVND (reference sequence). The CDR3 loop spans 14 amino acids. The CDR3 DNA reads TGTGCCAGTAGTATAGGGGACAGCCCCTATGGCTACACCTTC. Translating gives CASSIGDSPYGYTF.

This clonotype was counted many times. The chain couples TRBV27 to TRBJ2-5; 11 nucleotides match TRBD2. CDR3 length equals 16 residues. The V gene end was trimmed by 6 bases and the J gene end by 0 bases; junction bases not matched to a gene: 6. CDR1 and CDR2 (germline): MNHEY, SMNVEV (reference sequence). CDR3 sequence reads: CASSPLAGGNQETQYF. For the CDR3, the DNA is TGTGCCAGCAGCCCCCTAGCGGGAGGTAACCAAGAGACCCAGTACTTC.

This clonotype was counted ten times or more. V is TRBV14 and J is TRBJ1-1; D remains ambiguous. Germline V gives CDR1 SGHDN, CDR2 FVKESK. The CDR3 length is 12 residues. Between the trimmed V and J ends, which lost 1 base and 4 bases, there was a span of 4 bases. The CDR3 DNA reads as TGTGCCAGCAGCCAAGGGAGCACTGAAGCTTTCTTT. Translated, it gives CASSQGSTEAFF.

In regard to this clonotype: A much more abundant neighbour one base away suggests this may be a read error. The rearrangement links TRBV3-1 to TRBJ1-1; unclear D gene. V was pared by 1 base and J by 7 bases, with 10 bases between. There are 13 residues in the CDR3. Germline V gene sequence: CDR1 LGHDT, CDR2 YNNKEL (reference sequence). The chain's CDR3 is CASSQGEGLEAFF. The DNA of the CDR3 is TGTGCCAGCAGCCAAGGTGAAGGGCTTGAAGCTTTCTTT.

The chain uses TRBV3-1 and TRBJ2-3, with 10 bases that match TRBD2. The germline gives CDR1 LGHDT, CDR2 YNNKEL (reference sequence). The CDR3 extends over 17 amino acids. Trimming took 3 bases from V and 9 from J; bases not matched to a gene: 15. For the CDR3, the DNA is TGTGCCAGCAGCCATGAGCGGGAGGGCGTCACGGGTCGAACGCAGTATTTT. This codes for CASSHEREGVTGRTQYF.

The table lists this clonotype with many counts. This chain joins TRBV28 and TRBJ1-6; the match to TRBD1 covers 9 bases. There are 15 residues in the CDR3. Per germline, CDR1 MDHEN and CDR2 SYDVKM. Trimming at V came to 7 bases and at J to 7 bases, leaving 8 bases not matched to a gene. For the CDR3, the DNA is TGTGCCAGCAAACCGACCGGGACAGGGAATTCACCCCTCCACTTT. This sequence encodes CASKPTGTGNSPLHF.